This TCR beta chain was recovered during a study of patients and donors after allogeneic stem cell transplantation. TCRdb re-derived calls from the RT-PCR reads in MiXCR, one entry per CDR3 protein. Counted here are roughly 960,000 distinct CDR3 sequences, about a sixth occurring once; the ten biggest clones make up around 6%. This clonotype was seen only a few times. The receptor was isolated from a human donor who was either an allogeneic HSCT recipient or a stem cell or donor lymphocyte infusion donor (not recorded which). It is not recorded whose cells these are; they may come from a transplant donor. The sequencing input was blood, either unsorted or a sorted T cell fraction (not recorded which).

The CDR3 here is CASTRTGGAGELFF. The DNA of the CDR3 is TGTGCCAGCACCAGGACAGGGGGGGCCGGGGAGCTGTTTTTT. This sequence joins TRBV6-1 and TRBJ2-2; TRBD1 agrees at 10 bases. The CDR3 extends over 14 amino acids. V shed 7 bases and J 6 bases; nucleotides not matched to a gene: 5. Germline V lookup: CDR1 MNHNS, CDR2 SASEGT.